This is a list of T cell receptor beta chains from one sample in a study of blood T cell repertoires in COVID-19. Profiled with immunoSEQ multiplex PCR; TCRdb holds only in-frame clones, not every one. The repertoire holds roughly 100,000 clones, with roughly 90% as singletons. Input material: peripheral blood. All receptors derive from a woman in her forties or fifties with COVID-19, enrolled during active disease. Each CDR3 is given with its conserved first and last residue. The D gene is left open where the match is weak. Clone sizes are given selectively: once, few, many, or a class where the clone is expanded.

CDR3nt: TGTGCCAGCAGTCTAGGCGGCCCGCGGGAGCAGTTCTTC
CDR3aa: CASSLGGPREQFF
d_gene: NA
j_gene: TRBJ2-1
abundance: few
v_gene: TRBV28

CDR3nt: TGTGCCAGCAGCCCCGGGACAGGGGGCATTGGGGTTCGTTCACCCCTCCACTTT
CDR3aa: CASSPGTGGIGVRSPLHF
d_gene: TRBD1
j_gene: TRBJ1-6
abundance: NA
v_gene: TRBV3-1/TRBV3-2

CDR3nt: TGTGCCAGTAAAAGGGGTAGCGGGGGGGCCAACTCCTACAATGAGCAGTTCTTC
CDR3aa: CASKRGSGGANSYNEQFF
d_gene: TRBD2
j_gene: TRBJ2-1
abundance: NA
v_gene: TRBV19

CDR3nt: TGTGCCAGCAGCTTTTCCGGGAACTATGGCTACACCTTC
CDR3aa: CASSFSGNYGYTF
d_gene: NA
j_gene: TRBJ1-2
abundance: NA
v_gene: TRBV7-3

CDR3nt: TGTGCCAGTCCAATCGGGGGGGCTGGAGACAATGAGCAGTTCTTC
CDR3aa: CASPIGGAGDNEQFF
d_gene: TRBD2
j_gene: TRBJ2-1
abundance: NA
v_gene: TRBV19

CDR3nt: TGTGCCAGCAGTTCCCGACAGGGGATAGGTGGGGGAGGAGCTTTCTTT
CDR3aa: CASSSRQGIGGGGAFF
d_gene: TRBD1
j_gene: TRBJ1-1
abundance: once
v_gene: TRBV28

CDR3nt: TGTGCCAGCAGCTTGAAGGGCGGGGGCTACACCTTC
CDR3aa: CASSLKGGGYTF
d_gene: NA
j_gene: TRBJ1-2
abundance: NA
v_gene: TRBV7-9

CDR3nt: TGCGCCAGCAGCTGGCGGACTGCAGAGCAGTTCTTC
CDR3aa: CASSWRTAEQFF
d_gene: NA
j_gene: TRBJ2-1
abundance: NA
v_gene: TRBV5-1

CDR3nt: TGTGCCAGTAGCAATGGAGGGACAGGGATTGTCTTGCATGGCTACACCTTC
CDR3aa: CASSNGGTGIVLHGYTF
d_gene: TRBD1
j_gene: TRBJ1-2
abundance: NA
v_gene: TRBV19

CDR3nt: TGCGCCAGCAGCCAAGATTGGACGGCAGGGGGTAGTGAAAAACTGTTTTTT
CDR3aa: CASSQDWTAGGSEKLFF
d_gene: TRBD1
j_gene: TRBJ1-4
abundance: NA
v_gene: TRBV4-1

CDR3nt: TGTGCCAGCAGTGACGGAACTAGGGCTAATGAGCAGTTCTTC
CDR3aa: CASSDGTRANEQFF
d_gene: NA
j_gene: TRBJ2-1
abundance: NA
v_gene: TRBV6-4

CDR3nt: TGTGCCAGCAGCTTGTCCAAATGGACAGGCCGATACAATGAGCAGTTCTTC
CDR3aa: CASSLSKWTGRYNEQFF
d_gene: TRBD1
j_gene: TRBJ2-1
abundance: NA
v_gene: TRBV13

CDR3nt: TGTGCCAGCAGGAGGGACATATCGAACACCGGGGAGCTGTTTTTT
CDR3aa: CASRRDISNTGELFF
d_gene: NA
j_gene: TRBJ2-2
abundance: NA
v_gene: TRBV6-5

CDR3nt: TGTGCCAGCAGTGAAGGACTAGCGGGGGGGTACAACAATGAGCAGTTCTTC
CDR3aa: CASSEGLAGGYNNEQFF
d_gene: TRBD2
j_gene: TRBJ2-1
abundance: NA
v_gene: TRBV6-1

CDR3nt: TGTGCCAGCAGCCCTCAGGGACTAGCGGGGACCGGGGAGCTGTTTTTT
CDR3aa: CASSPQGLAGTGELFF
d_gene: TRBD2
j_gene: TRBJ2-2
abundance: NA
v_gene: TRBV6-2/TRBV6-3

CDR3nt: TGCGCCAGCAGCTTGGCCGACTCAGAAATCAAATTAGCCAAAAACATTCAGTACTTC
CDR3aa: CASSLADSEIKLAKNIQYF
d_gene: NA
j_gene: TRBJ2-4
abundance: once
v_gene: TRBV5-1

CDR3nt: TGTGCCAGCAGCAGCGGGAACACTGAAGCTTTCTTT
CDR3aa: CASSSGNTEAFF
d_gene: NA
j_gene: TRBJ1-1
abundance: NA
v_gene: TRBV12-3/TRBV12-4

CDR3nt: TGTGCCACCAGCCAGGGACAGGCGGCTTTGGCATCGGATACGCAGTATTTT
CDR3aa: CATSQGQAALASDTQYF
d_gene: TRBD1
j_gene: TRBJ2-3
abundance: NA
v_gene: TRBV24-1

CDR3nt: TGTGCCAGCAGCCCGGACAGGGGGGATAATCAGCCCCAGCATTTT
CDR3aa: CASSPDRGDNQPQHF
d_gene: TRBD1
j_gene: TRBJ1-5
abundance: NA
v_gene: TRBV6-5

CDR3nt: TGTGCCAGCAGTTTGAGGCAGCGATATGGCTACACCTTC
CDR3aa: CASSLRQRYGYTF
d_gene: NA
j_gene: TRBJ1-2
abundance: NA
v_gene: TRBV28

CDR3nt: TGTGCCAGCAGTGCAGCAGGGGGACGGGATCAGCCCCAGCATTTT
CDR3aa: CASSAAGGRDQPQHF
d_gene: TRBD1
j_gene: TRBJ1-5
abundance: once
v_gene: TRBV7-9

CDR3nt: TGTGCCAGCAGCTTAGATCCGGGACAGGGAAAAAGTGGCTACACCTTC
CDR3aa: CASSLDPGQGKSGYTF
d_gene: TRBD1
j_gene: TRBJ1-2
abundance: NA
v_gene: TRBV7-9

CDR3nt: TGTGCCAGCAGCCAAGAGGGGACAGGCGAGACCCAGTACTTC
CDR3aa: CASSQEGTGETQYF
d_gene: TRBD1
j_gene: TRBJ2-5
abundance: NA
v_gene: TRBV3-1/TRBV3-2

CDR3nt: TGTGCCAGCAGCTCCCCGGGGGGTGGCGACACTGAAGCTTTCTTT
CDR3aa: CASSSPGGGDTEAFF
d_gene: NA
j_gene: TRBJ1-1
abundance: NA
v_gene: TRBV3-1/TRBV3-2

CDR3nt: TGTGCCAGCAGCTTAGGGCGGAGCTCTGGAAACACCATATATTTT
CDR3aa: CASSLGRSSGNTIYF
d_gene: NA
j_gene: TRBJ1-3
abundance: NA
v_gene: TRBV11-3

CDR3nt: TGCAGCGCTTACTACAATGAGCAGTTCTTC
CDR3aa: CSAYYNEQFF
d_gene: NA
j_gene: TRBJ2-1
abundance: NA
v_gene: TRBV29-1

CDR3nt: TGTGCCAGCAGTGAAGCGAAGGCAGGGTGGGCAGATACGCAGTATTTT
CDR3aa: CASSEAKAGWADTQYF
d_gene: NA
j_gene: TRBJ2-3
abundance: once
v_gene: TRBV6-1

CDR3nt: TGTGCCAGCAGTGACTTGGCCCGCTATGGCTACACCTTC
CDR3aa: CASSDLARYGYTF
d_gene: NA
j_gene: TRBJ1-2
abundance: few
v_gene: TRBV27

CDR3nt: TGTGCCAGCAGTTGGACAGGGGGAAGGTACGAGCAGTACTTC
CDR3aa: CASSWTGGRYEQYF
d_gene: TRBD1
j_gene: TRBJ2-7
abundance: NA
v_gene: TRBV27

CDR3nt: TGTGCCAGCAGCTATGGGACAGTCTACGAGCAGTACTTC
CDR3aa: CASSYGTVYEQYF
d_gene: TRBD1
j_gene: TRBJ2-7
abundance: NA
v_gene: TRBV5-4

CDR3nt: TGTGCCAGCAGCGAAAGAAGGGGGCTCACGGAGCAACACAATGAGCAGTTCTTC
CDR3aa: CASSERRGLTEQHNEQFF
d_gene: TRBD1
j_gene: TRBJ2-1
abundance: once
v_gene: TRBV14

CDR3nt: TGTGCCACCAGCCGATTAGAGGGAATTGTTGAAGCTTTCTTT
CDR3aa: CATSRLEGIVEAFF
d_gene: NA
j_gene: TRBJ1-1
abundance: NA
v_gene: TRBV15

CDR3nt: TGCGCCAGCAGCTTGGCCTTAGCCCCCTACAATGAGCAGTTCTTC
CDR3aa: CASSLALAPYNEQFF
d_gene: NA
j_gene: TRBJ2-1
abundance: NA
v_gene: TRBV5-1

CDR3nt: TGTGCCAGCAGTTTTACCAGAGAAGCTTTCTTT
CDR3aa: CASSFTREAFF
d_gene: NA
j_gene: TRBJ1-1
abundance: NA
v_gene: TRBV12-3/TRBV12-4

CDR3nt: TGTGCCAGCAGCCAAGGGGGGGCTAACACTGAAGCTTTCTTT
CDR3aa: CASSQGGANTEAFF
d_gene: NA
j_gene: TRBJ1-1
abundance: NA
v_gene: TRBV13

CDR3nt: TGCAGCGCGTTATCCAGGGGCAATCAGCCCCAGCATTTT
CDR3aa: CSALSRGNQPQHF
d_gene: NA
j_gene: TRBJ1-5
abundance: once
v_gene: TRBV29-1

CDR3nt: TGTGCCACCTTTGACAGAAACACAGATACGCAGTATTTT
CDR3aa: CATFDRNTDTQYF
d_gene: NA
j_gene: TRBJ2-3
abundance: NA
v_gene: TRBV19

CDR3nt: TGTGCCAGCAGCCGTTGGGACAGGAGCTCTGGAAACACCATATATTTT
CDR3aa: CASSRWDRSSGNTIYF
d_gene: TRBD1
j_gene: TRBJ1-3
abundance: NA
v_gene: TRBV14

CDR3nt: TGTGCCAGCAGCTTAGGTATCAGGGCCAACATATACGATGGAAACACCATATATTTT
CDR3aa: CASSLGIRANIYDGNTIYF
d_gene: NA
j_gene: TRBJ1-3
abundance: NA
v_gene: TRBV11-2

CDR3nt: TGCGCCAGCAGTACCGAAGCGGGGGGTTTTAACACTGAAGCTTTCTTT
CDR3aa: CASSTEAGGFNTEAFF
d_gene: NA
j_gene: TRBJ1-1
abundance: NA
v_gene: TRBV5-1